Following are 17 T cell receptor beta chains from one sample sequenced in a study of blood T cell repertoires in COVID-19. Method: immunoSEQ multiplex PCR; TCRdb's copy keeps in-frame clones and lacks some. This sample has about 190,000 clones; around 90% occur once, and the top ten carry approximately 7%. The material sequenced was peripheral blood. The origin of the receptors is a man aged 40-55 years with acute or convalescent COVID-19.

The chain has TRBV6-6 and TRBJ1-1; D unclear. In germline, CDR1 is MNHNY, CDR2 SVGAGI (reference sequence). The CDR3 is 14 residues long. V lost 5 bases, J lost 1 base, and 11 bases lay in between. The CDR3 nucleotides read TGTGCCAGCAGTACTACGTCGGGGAACACTGAAGCTTTCTTT. As protein: CASSTTSGNTEAFF.

This chain connects TRBV5-1 to TRBJ2-7; a weak D match, TRBD2 (6 bases). Germline V gene data show CDR1 as SGHRS and CDR2 as YFSETQ. The CDR3 is 13 amino acids. Between the trimmed V and J ends, which lost 2 bases and 3 bases, there was a span of 9 bases. CDR3 loop: CASSFGLNYEQYF. In nucleotides, the CDR3 is TGCGCCAGCAGCTTCGGACTAAACTACGAGCAGTACTTC.

This chain connects TRBV11-2 to TRBJ2-7; possibly TRBD2 for D (6 bases). The CDR3 has 12 residues. With 6 bases removed from V and 4 bases from J, the gap between germline ends came to 10 bases. Germline V gives CDR1 SGHAT, CDR2 FQNNGV. The DNA of the CDR3 is TGTGCCAGCAGTGGGGGGAGTTACGAGCAGTACTTC. Its translation: CASSGGSYEQYF. Full variable domain (remainder filled in from reference TRBV11-2 and TRBJ2-7): EAGVAQSPRYKIIEKRQSVAFWCNPISGHATLYWYQQILGQGPKLLIQFQNNGVVDDSQLPKDRFSAERLKGVDSTLKIQPAKLEDSAVYLCASSGGSYEQYFGPGTRLTVT.

The rearrangement uses TRBV12-3 or TRBV12-4 and TRBJ1-2; no definite D call. V was clipped by 3 bases and J by 4 bases, with 9 bases between them. The CDR3 has 13 amino acids. The CDR3 here is CASSFSGSYGYTF. CDR3 sequence (DNA): TGTGCCAGCAGTTTTAGCGGAAGCTATGGCTACACCTTC.

This clone was counted once. The genes are TRBV19 and TRBJ2-7, with unresolved D. CDR3 length: 13 amino acids. Trimming took 0 bases from V and 3 from J, leaving 6 bases between them. CDR1 and CDR2 from the germline V gene are LNHDA and SQIVND (reference sequence). The CDR3 sequence: CASSIDSGYEQYF. In nucleotides, the CDR3 is TGTGCCAGTAGTATAGATTCAGGCTACGAGCAGTACTTC.

This rearrangement joins TRBV27 to TRBJ2-1; 9 nucleotides align to TRBD2. The germline CDR1 and CDR2 sequences are MNHEY and SMNVEV (reference sequence). J was trimmed by 5 bases and V by 5 bases; bases with no gene match: 7. This CDR3 is 15 amino acids long. CDR3 amino acids: CASSPAGGRHNEQFF. As DNA, the CDR3 is TGTGCCAGCAGTCCAGCGGGGGGCCGACACAATGAGCAGTTCTTC.

This sequence joins TRBV2 and TRBJ1-4; 8 nucleotides agree with TRBD1. Trimming at V came to 11 bases and at J to 8 bases, leaving 10 bases not matched to a gene. The CDR3 is 13 residues long. Germline CDR1 and CDR2: SNHLY and FYNNEI. This CDR3 is CAHRGQVSEKLFF. The CDR3 DNA is TGTGCCCACAGGGGACAGGTGTCGGAAAAACTGTTTTTT.

V and J are TRBV28 and TRBJ1-4; D might be TRBD1 (6 bases). The ends were cut back, 5 bases at V and 4 bases at J, with 17 bases in the middle. Germline CDR1 is MDHEN and CDR2 is SYDVKM. The CDR3 has 16 amino acids. The CDR3 here is CASSALTGSLNEKLFF. The CDR3 coding sequence is TGTGCCAGCAGTGCCCTGACAGGATCCCTTAATGAAAAACTGTTTTTT.

The V gene is TRBV7-9, the J gene TRBJ2-7; 7 nucleotides align to TRBD1. The CDR3 extends over 15 amino acids. With 3 bases clipped from V and 5 bases from J, the junction kept 10 bases outside the gene matches. The germline CDR1 and CDR2 sequences are SEHNR and FQNEAQ (reference sequence). CDR3 sequence: CASSLGQKPRDEQYF. The CDR3 DNA reads as TGTGCCAGCAGCTTGGGACAGAAACCGAGGGACGAGCAGTACTTC.

The chain recombines TRBV5-4 with TRBJ1-2; D not resolved. CDR3 length: 14 residues. Trimming left V 4 bases short and J 5 bases short, with 15 bases between. CDR1 and CDR2 (germline): SGHNT, YYREEE (reference sequence). CDR3 DNA: TGTGCCAGCAGCCCAGACGCGGGGAGATATGGCTACACCTTC. This codes for CASSPDAGRYGYTF.

The chain combines TRBV28 with TRBJ1-1, with D unresolved. The germline V gene has CDR1 MDHEN and CDR2 SYDVKM. The CDR3 covers 15 residues. Trimming removed 2 bases at V and 0 bases at J, with 10 bases between. The CDR3 is CASSLGQTMNTEAFF. The CDR3 DNA follows: TGTGCCAGCAGTTTAGGGCAGACCATGAACACTGAAGCTTTCTTT.

This chain's CDR3 is CASMGISAPHKQFF. DNA of the CDR3: TGTGCCAGCATGGGTATTAGCGCCCCACATAAGCAGTTCTTC. This sequence joins TRBV2 and TRBJ2-1; D possibly corresponds to TRBD2 (5 bases). The CDR3 consists of 14 residues. Trimming left V 7 bases short and J 11 bases short, with 21 bases between. CDR1 is SNHLY and CDR2 is FYNNEI in the germline V gene.

The chain is built from TRBV23-1 and TRBJ2-2; 8 bases agree with TRBD1. TRBV23-1 is an ORF; its function is uncertain. The CDR3 length is 17 residues. V lost 4 bases, J lost 6 bases, and 13 bases stayed unmatched. CDR3 nucleotide sequence: TGCGCCAGCAGTCGCCCCAGGGGGACAGGATTTGCCGGGGAGCTGTTTTTT. It translates to CASSRPRGTGFAGELFF.

The chain links TRBV4-2 to TRBJ2-3; TRBD2 matches 10 bases. Germline V gene lookup returns CDR1 LGHNA and CDR2 YNFKEQ. Trimming removed 1 base from V and 6 bases from J; junction bases left unmatched: 7. This CDR3 contains 16 residues. The DNA of the CDR3 is TGTGCCAGCAGCCAAGTTAAGCGGGGGGGCTCTGATACGCAGTATTTT. It yields the protein CASSQVKRGGSDTQYF.

The gene calls are TRBV28 and TRBJ2-7; D is possibly TRBD1 (6 bases). This CDR3 has 14 residues. CDR1 MDHEN and CDR2 SYDVKM come from the germline V gene. The V end was cut by 5 bases, the J end by 4 bases, with 15 bases between. CDR3 amino acids: CASSASRDMYEQYF. CDR3 in DNA: TGTGCCAGCAGTGCGTCCCGGGACATGTACGAGCAGTACTTC.

This clone was seen only once. The CDR3 region has the DNA TGTGCCTGGAGTGTTCGAGGCGACTATCCCACCCCTGGGGCCAACGTCCTGACTTTC. It is translated as CAWSVRGDYPTPGANVLTF. The chain has TRBV30 and TRBJ2-6; TRBD2 is a possible D gene (5 bases). V shed 0 bases and J shed 2 bases, with 20 bases lying between them. The CDR3 covers 19 residues. From germline, CDR1 is GTSNPN and CDR2 SVGIG (reference sequence).

The V call is TRBV9, the J call TRBJ2-2; TRBD2 aligns across 10 bases. The CDR3 is 15 amino acids. V lost 7 bases and J lost 4; bases outside the gene matches: 7. Germline lookup yields CDR1 SGDLS and CDR2 YYNGEE. CDR3 nucleotide sequence: TGTGCCAGCGGGCCGGGACTAGCGCTCACCGGGGAGCTGTTTTTT. This codes for CASGPGLALTGELFF.